What follows are 10 T cell receptor beta chains derived from one specimen sequenced in a study of synovial regulatory T cells in juvenile arthritis. Produced via immunoSEQ multiplex PCR; TCRdb's table is partial and in-frame only. The repertoire shows around 2,200 clones; the top ten hold 20% to 25%. Each patient with active arthritis gave synovial fluid along with matched peripheral blood. Sequencing input: Treg cells from the synovium. These receptors were taken from a donor aged 2 to 35 with juvenile idiopathic arthritis.

This clone is deemed medium-sized by its frequency. The V call is TRBV5-6, the J call TRBJ1-1. The germline CDR1 and CDR2 sequences are SGHDT and YYEEEE. The CDR3 is 17 amino acids. The DNA is not on file. This CDR3 is CASSPGAGWGVNTEAFF.

By frequency, this clone is medium-sized. The CDR3 sequence: CASSSKRSGRTSYEQYF. The chain couples TRBV13 to TRBJ2-7; TCRdb lists TRBD2, though no DNA is available to test this call. The V gene's germline CDR1 is PRHDT and CDR2 FYEKMQ (reference sequence). This CDR3 has 17 residues. The DNA is not on file.

Its frequency marks this clone as medium-sized (0.01 to 0.1%). J is TRBJ2-5 and V is TRBV19; TCRdb designates TRBD1, a call that cannot be tested without DNA. The CDR3 is 14 residues long. Only the protein sequence is given. CDR1 is LNHDA, CDR2 SQIVND, per germline (reference sequence). The CDR3 sequence is CASSIQTGQETQYF.

This clone ranks as medium-sized in terms of frequency. The rearrangement joins TRBV19 to TRBJ2-1; the D call from TCRdb, TRBD1, cannot be confirmed without DNA. CDR1 is LNHDA and CDR2 is SQIVND in the germline V gene (reference sequence). This CDR3 region has 14 residues. DNA was not recorded. This chain's CDR3 is CATHPGAGMNEQFF.

By frequency, this clone is medium-sized (0.01 to 0.1%). V gene TRBV7-9 combines with J gene TRBJ1-1. The CDR3 runs to 14 residues. The entry carries no DNA sequence. The germline V gene has CDR1 SEHNR and CDR2 FQNEAQ (reference sequence). This CDR3 reads CASRNHGVNTEAFF.

In terms of frequency, this clone is medium-sized. The rearrangement joins TRBV6-6 to TRBJ2-3; with no DNA, the TCRdb D assignment of TRBD2 cannot be verified. From germline, CDR1 is MNHNY and CDR2 SVGAGI (reference sequence). This CDR3 spans 16 amino acids. There is no recorded DNA. The CDR3 reads CASSFPTSGGLDTQYF.

By frequency, this clone is medium-sized. This chain connects TRBV6-5 to TRBJ1-1; TCRdb's D call, TRBD1, is unchecked because there is no DNA. Germline CDR1 reads MNHEY; CDR2 reads SVGAGI. This CDR3 is built from 14 residues. Only the protein sequence is given. The CDR3 protein is CASSYWLGDTEAFF.

This clone is medium-sized by frequency. The chain's CDR3 is CAWSTSGTDTQYF. The chain carries TRBV30 and TRBJ2-3; TCRdb reports TRBD2, a call that lacks DNA to check it against. CDR1 and CDR2 from the germline V gene are GTSNPN and SVGIG (reference sequence). This CDR3 contains 13 residues. No DNA was logged.

In terms of frequency, this clone is medium-sized (0.01 to 0.1%). The chain employs TRBV28 and TRBJ1-5; TCRdb's D call, TRBD1, is unchecked because there is no DNA. In germline, CDR1 is MDHEN, CDR2 SYDVKM. The CDR3 runs 16 residues. No DNA is recorded. CDR3 sequence reads: CASRYTRGYSNQPQHF.

This clone is labeled medium-sized (0.01 to 0.1%) based on frequency. The gene calls are TRBV5-6 and TRBJ2-3. The CDR3 consists of 13 residues. DNA is not recorded here. The germline V gene has CDR1 SGHDT and CDR2 YYEEEE. CDR3 in amino acids: CASSLASTDTQYF.